The 12 T cell receptor beta chains below come from one sample, sequenced in a study of OX40 agonist ivuxolimab in advanced cancers. Here immunoSEQ multiplex PCR was the method, and the copy in TCRdb shows in-frame clones only, minus some. In the table there are more than 50,000 clones, around 80% of which are singletons. The material was CD4+ or CD8+ T cells sorted from blood, obtained in a trial of the OX40 agonist ivuxolimab. These receptors came from an adult with an advanced solid tumor such as melanoma, head and neck, liver or kidney cancer.

This rearrangement joins TRBV5-1 to TRBJ2-7, with D tentatively TRBD1 (6 bases). Germline V gene sequence: CDR1 SGHRS, CDR2 YFSETQ. Trimming stripped 2 bases from V and 5 bases from J, with 14 bases between. The CDR3 loop spans 14 amino acids. The CDR3 is CASSLQGPFNEQYF. The CDR3 DNA follows: TGCGCCAGCAGCTTACAGGGACCCTTCAACGAGCAGTACTTC.

In its sample, this clone ranks as medium-sized. The gene calls are TRBV6-5 and TRBJ2-7, with 14 bases aligning to TRBD2. CDR1 is MNHEY and CDR2 is SVGAGI in the germline V gene. With 3 bases clipped from V and 9 bases from J, the junction kept 7 bases outside the gene matches. CDR3 length: 15 residues. This chain's CDR3 is CASSYGTSGGSAQYF. The CDR3 DNA sequence: TGTGCCAGCAGTTATGGGACTAGCGGGGGTAGCGCGCAGTACTTC.

The gene calls are TRBV4-1 and TRBJ2-1; D gene uncertain. CDR1 and CDR2 from the germline V gene are MGHRA and YSYEKL. Trimming cost V 0 bases and J 0 bases, with 9 bases left between them. The CDR3 sequence is 16 residues long. CDR3 sequence (DNA): TGCGCCAGCAGCCAAGACAGGTACAGCTCCTACAATGAGCAGTTCTTC. Amino acids: CASSQDRYSSYNEQFF.

The chain is built from TRBV7-9 and TRBJ1-3; D not certain. CDR1 and CDR2 from the germline V gene are SEHNR and FQNEAQ (reference sequence). The germline V and J ends were trimmed by 4 bases and 0 bases, with 13 bases remaining between them. The CDR3 has 16 residues. CDR3: CASSSYARDSGNTIYF. CDR3 coding DNA: TGTGCCAGCAGCTCGTACGCGCGGGACTCTGGAAACACCATATATTTT.

This clone turned up a few times. The rearrangement links TRBV2 to TRBJ1-5; 9 bases are shared with TRBD1. After removal of 6 bases from V and 2 bases from J, the junction contained 2 bases not matched to a gene. Germline assignment: CDR1 SNHLY and CDR2 FYNNEI. CDR3 length: 14 amino acids. The CDR3 DNA is TGTGCCAGCAGGAGGACAGGGGGCAATCAGCCCCAGCATTTT. Its translation: CASRRTGGNQPQHF.

This clone was detected only a few times. The chain links TRBV5-1 to TRBJ2-2; a weak D match, TRBD2 (5 bases). There are 14 residues in the CDR3. Trimming shortened V by 8 bases and J by 0 bases, and 11 bases separated the two germline ends. CDR1 is SGHRS, CDR2 YFSETQ, per germline. The CDR3 reads CASKQTTNTGELFF. In DNA form, the CDR3 reads TGCGCCAGTAAACAGACTACGAACACCGGGGAGCTGTTTTTT.

The table lists this clone with a few counts. This chain uses TRBV19 with TRBJ1-5; tentatively, D is TRBD1 (5 bases). Germline loops: CDR1 LNHDA, CDR2 SQIVND (reference sequence). This CDR3 comprises 16 residues. Trimming left V 3 bases short and J 6 bases short, with 18 bases between. As DNA, the CDR3 is TGTGCCAGTAGTATGACGGGACTCCTTGGGAGTCAGCCCCAGCATTTT. This sequence encodes CASSMTGLLGSQPQHF.

The CDR3 DNA reads as TGCGCCAGCAGTGAGGATGTGGGCAGGCTGGGGGCTTTCTTT. This translates into CASSEDVGRLGAFF. The chain carries TRBV10-2 and TRBJ1-1; no clear D gene. The CDR3 runs to 14 residues. CDR1 and CDR2 (germline): WSHSY, SAAADI. Deletions cut 2 bases from V and 11 bases from J, with 18 bases between.

The chain is built from TRBV2 and TRBJ2-7; D might be TRBD1 (6 bases). Trimming shortened V by 4 bases and J by 3 bases, and 10 bases separated the two germline ends. Germline V gene data show CDR1 as SNHLY and CDR2 as FYNNEI. This CDR3 comprises 13 residues. CDR3 nucleotide sequence: TGTGCCAGCAGTGGTGAGGACAGCTACGAGCAGTACTTC. It yields the protein CASSGEDSYEQYF.

The chain uses TRBV27 and TRBJ2-7; no definite D call. Germline V lookup: CDR1 MNHEY, CDR2 SMNVEV (reference sequence). The CDR3 has 13 amino acids. V lost 2 bases and J lost 7, with 12 bases in between. The CDR3 nucleotides are TGTGCCAGCAGTTTACCTCCCCGGGTAGAGCAGTACTTC. Translating it yields CASSLPPRVEQYF.

The chain couples TRBV19 to TRBJ2-5; no reliable D call. CDR3 length: 13 residues. V shed 1 base and J shed 5 bases, with 8 bases lying between them. Germline lookup yields CDR1 LNHDA and CDR2 SQIVND (reference sequence). CDR3 protein: CASSIGWSETQYF. Here the CDR3 DNA reads TGTGCCAGTAGTATAGGATGGTCGGAGACCCAGTACTTC.

The chain links TRBV7-9 to TRBJ1-2; D ambiguous. CDR1 SEHNR and CDR2 FQNEAQ come from the germline V gene (reference sequence). The CDR3 runs 15 residues. Trimming took off 5 bases at V and 3 bases at J, with 16 bases between the two ends. The CDR3 region is CASSHPPPGYYGYTF. CDR3 bases: TGTGCCAGCAGCCACCCTCCTCCCGGCTACTATGGCTACACCTTC.